Listed below are T cell receptor beta chains from one sample, sequenced in a study of blood T cell repertoires in COVID-19. Repertoires were generated with immunoSEQ multiplex PCR, while TCRdb's copy carries only in-frame clones and drops some. This table holds 450,000 or so clones, less than 95% found once. The sequencing input was PBMCs or T cells enriched from blood (not recorded which). These receptors originate from a young man who had recovered from COVID-19. The CDR3 runs from the conserved cysteine through the conserved F or W. The order of the fields is clone size, J gene, D gene, V gene, CDR3 protein, CDR3 DNA. D genes are given only for firm matches. Clone size appears in some rows only: once, few, many, or a class for an expanded clone.

.,TRBJ1-1,TRBD1,TRBV19,CASSTDRAPNTEAFF,TGTGCCAGTAGTACAGACAGGGCGCCGAACACTGAAGCTTTCTTT
.,TRBJ2-3,TRBD2,TRBV2,CAGRPSGGAEDTQYF,TGTGCCGGGAGACCTAGCGGGGGGGCAGAAGATACGCAGTATTTT
.,TRBJ2-3,.,TRBV7-8,CASSFEVGGVTDTQYF,TGTGCCAGCAGCTTCGAAGTCGGCGGGGTCACAGATACGCAGTATTTT
.,TRBJ1-6,TRBD1,TRBV28,CASRTGNNSPLHF,TGTGCCAGCCGGACAGGGAATAATTCACCCCTCCACTTT
.,TRBJ2-2,TRBD1,TRBV2,CASSWEGTGGAYTGELFF,TGTGCCAGCAGTTGGGAAGGGACAGGGGGCGCGTACACCGGGGAGCTGTTTTTT
.,TRBJ2-3,.,TRBV23-1,CASSRSGLFLSTDTQYF,TGCGCCAGCAGTCGTAGCGGCTTGTTTCTTAGCACAGATACGCAGTATTTT
once,TRBJ1-3,.,TRBV9,CASSVTLEAYSGNTIYF,TGTGCCAGCAGCGTAACCCTAGAGGCTTACTCTGGAAACACCATATATTTT
.,TRBJ1-2,TRBD1,TRBV5-4,CASSRTRTGLYGYTF,TGTGCCAGCAGCCGTACTCGGACAGGGCTATATGGCTACACCTTC
.,TRBJ2-3,.,TRBV13,CASSLTGDTQYF,TGTGCCAGCAGCTTGACAGGAGATACGCAGTATTTT
.,TRBJ1-5,.,TRBV3-1/TRBV3-2,CASSHRQNQPQHF,TGTGCCAGCAGCCACAGACAGAATCAGCCCCAGCATTTT
.,TRBJ1-1,.,TRBV5-1,CASRDSLALNTEAFF,TGCGCCAGCAGGGACAGTCTGGCCTTGAACACTGAAGCTTTCTTT
.,TRBJ1-2,TRBD1,TRBV3-1/TRBV3-2,CASSRRDTGDGYTF,TGTGCCAGCAGCCGAAGAGATACAGGGGATGGCTACACCTTC
.,TRBJ2-1,.,TRBV7-9,CASSLDAGSSYNEQFF,TGTGCCAGCAGCTTAGACGCGGGAAGTTCCTACAATGAGCAGTTCTTC
.,TRBJ1-5,.,TRBV10-3,CAISDSGGNQPQHF,TGTGCCATCAGTGATTCGGGAGGCAATCAGCCCCAGCATTTT
.,TRBJ1-2,TRBD1,TRBV7-2,CASSPAGGGRTNYGYTF,TGTGCCAGCAGCCCCGCAGGGGGAGGCAGGACTAACTATGGCTACACCTTC
.,TRBJ1-6,TRBD1,TRBV7-9,CASSSWTGRNSPLHF,TGTGCCAGCAGCTCCTGGACAGGAAGAAATTCACCCCTCCACTTT
once,TRBJ1-4,.,TRBV3-1/TRBV3-2,CASSAQLLTGEKLFF,TGTGCCAGCAGCGCCCAACTCCTGACAGGCGAAAAACTGTTTTTT